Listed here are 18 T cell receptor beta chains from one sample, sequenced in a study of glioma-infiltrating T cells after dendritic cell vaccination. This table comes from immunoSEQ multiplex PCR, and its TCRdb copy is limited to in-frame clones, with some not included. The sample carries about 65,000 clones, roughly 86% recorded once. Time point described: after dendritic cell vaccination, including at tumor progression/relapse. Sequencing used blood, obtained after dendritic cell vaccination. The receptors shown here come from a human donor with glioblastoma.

This CDR3 is CASSFMGQGNDGYTF. The CDR3 DNA is TGCGCCAGCAGCTTTATGGGACAGGGGAACGATGGCTACACCTTC. The gene calls are TRBV5-1 and TRBJ1-2; the match to TRBD1 covers 10 bases. The length of the CDR3 is 15 residues. The V segment lost 2 bases and the J segment 6 bases; nucleotides outside the gene matches: 7. Germline V gives CDR1 SGHRS, CDR2 YFSETQ.

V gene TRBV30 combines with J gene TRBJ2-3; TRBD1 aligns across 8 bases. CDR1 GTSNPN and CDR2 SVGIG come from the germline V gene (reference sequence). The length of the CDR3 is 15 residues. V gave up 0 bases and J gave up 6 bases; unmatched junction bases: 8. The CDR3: CAWSVSRGLADTQYF. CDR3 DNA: TGTGCCTGGAGTGTGAGCAGGGGGCTAGCGGATACGCAGTATTTT.

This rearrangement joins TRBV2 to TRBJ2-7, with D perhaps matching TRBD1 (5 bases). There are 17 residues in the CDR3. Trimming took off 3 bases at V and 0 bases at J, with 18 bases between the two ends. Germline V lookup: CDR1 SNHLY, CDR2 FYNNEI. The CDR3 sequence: CASSDPLGQVNSYEQYF. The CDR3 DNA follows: TGTGCCAGCAGTGATCCCCTGGGGCAGGTCAACTCCTACGAGCAGTACTTC.

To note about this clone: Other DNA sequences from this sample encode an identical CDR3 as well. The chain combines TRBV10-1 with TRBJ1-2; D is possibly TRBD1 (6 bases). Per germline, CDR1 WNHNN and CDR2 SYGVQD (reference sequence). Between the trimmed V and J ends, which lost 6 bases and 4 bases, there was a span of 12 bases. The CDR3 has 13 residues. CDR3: CASSPGGAYGYTF. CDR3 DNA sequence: TGCGCCAGCAGCCCTGGGGGGGCCTATGGCTACACCTTC.

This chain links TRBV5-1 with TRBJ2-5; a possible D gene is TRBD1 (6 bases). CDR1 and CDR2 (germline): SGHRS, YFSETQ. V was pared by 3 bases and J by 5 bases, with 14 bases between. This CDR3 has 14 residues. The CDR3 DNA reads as TGCGCCAGCAGCTCTCAGGGGCTCGGGGAGACCCAGTACTTC. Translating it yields CASSSQGLGETQYF.

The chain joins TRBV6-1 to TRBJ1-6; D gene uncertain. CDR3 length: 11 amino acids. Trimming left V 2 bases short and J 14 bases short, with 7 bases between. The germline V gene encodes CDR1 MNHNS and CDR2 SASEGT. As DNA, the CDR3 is TGTGCCAGCAGTGAATTAAGAGCCCTCCACTTT. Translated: CASSELRALHF.

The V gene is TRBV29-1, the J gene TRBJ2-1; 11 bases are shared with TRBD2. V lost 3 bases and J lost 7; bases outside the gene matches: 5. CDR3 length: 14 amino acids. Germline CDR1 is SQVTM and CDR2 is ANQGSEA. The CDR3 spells CSVDTSGRGNEQFF. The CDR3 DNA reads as TGCAGCGTTGATACTAGCGGGAGAGGTAATGAGCAGTTCTTC.

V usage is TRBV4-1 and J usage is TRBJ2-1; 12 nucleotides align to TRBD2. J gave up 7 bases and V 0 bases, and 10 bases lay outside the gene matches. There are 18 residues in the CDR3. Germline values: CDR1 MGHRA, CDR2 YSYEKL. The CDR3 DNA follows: TGCGCCAGCAGCCAAGATGCCCTAGCGGGAGGGAGGAGAAATGAGCAGTTCTTC. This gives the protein CASSQDALAGGRRNEQFF.

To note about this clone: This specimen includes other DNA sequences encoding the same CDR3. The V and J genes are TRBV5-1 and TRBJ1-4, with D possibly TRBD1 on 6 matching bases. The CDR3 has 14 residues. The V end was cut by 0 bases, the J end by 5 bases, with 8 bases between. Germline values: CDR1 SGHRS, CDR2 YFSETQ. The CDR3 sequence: CASSLGQANEKLFF. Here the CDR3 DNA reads TGCGCCAGCAGCTTGGGACAGGCCAATGAAAAACTGTTTTTT.

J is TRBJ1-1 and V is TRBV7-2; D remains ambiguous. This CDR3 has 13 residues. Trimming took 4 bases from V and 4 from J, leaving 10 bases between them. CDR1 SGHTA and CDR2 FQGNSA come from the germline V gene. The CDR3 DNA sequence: TGTGCCAGCAGCTCCCCCCAGATCACTGAAGCTTTCTTT. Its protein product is CASSSPQITEAFF.

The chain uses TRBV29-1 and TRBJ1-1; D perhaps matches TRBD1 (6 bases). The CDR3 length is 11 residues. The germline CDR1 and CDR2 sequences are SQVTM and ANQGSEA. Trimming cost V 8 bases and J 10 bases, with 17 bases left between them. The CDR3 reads CSMGAQSGAFF. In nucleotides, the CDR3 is TGCAGCATGGGGGCCCAAAGCGGAGCTTTCTTT.

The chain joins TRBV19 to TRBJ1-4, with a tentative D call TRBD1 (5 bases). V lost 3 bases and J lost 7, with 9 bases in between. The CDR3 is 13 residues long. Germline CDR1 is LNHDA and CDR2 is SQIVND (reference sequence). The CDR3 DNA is TGTGCCAGTAGTATGCAGGGTGGTGAAAAACTGTTTTTT. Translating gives CASSMQGGEKLFF.

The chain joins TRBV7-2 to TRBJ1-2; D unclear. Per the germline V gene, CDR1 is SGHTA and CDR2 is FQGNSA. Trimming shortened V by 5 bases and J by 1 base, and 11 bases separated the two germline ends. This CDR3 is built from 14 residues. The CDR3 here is CASSPEGVNYGYTF. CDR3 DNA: TGTGCCAGCAGCCCAGAGGGTGTTAACTATGGCTACACCTTC. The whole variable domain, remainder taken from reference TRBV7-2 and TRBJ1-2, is GAGVSQSPSNKVTEKGKDVELRCDPISGHTALYWYRQSLGQGLEFLIYFQGNSAPDKSGLPSDRFSAERTGGSVSTLTIQRTQQEDSAVYLCASSPEGVNYGYTFGSGTRLTVV.

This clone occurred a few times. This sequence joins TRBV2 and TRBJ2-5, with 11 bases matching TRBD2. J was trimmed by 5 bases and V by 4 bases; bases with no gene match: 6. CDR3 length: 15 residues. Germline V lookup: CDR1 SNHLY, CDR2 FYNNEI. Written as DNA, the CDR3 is TGTGCCAGCAGTGCGGCTAGCGGGGGGAGGGAGACCCAGTACTTC. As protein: CASSAASGGRETQYF. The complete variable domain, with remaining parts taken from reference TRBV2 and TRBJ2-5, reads EPEVTQTPSHQVTQMGQEVILRCVPISNHLYFYWYRQILGQKVEFLVSFYNNEISEKSEIFDDQFSVERPDGSNFTLKIRSTKLEDSAMYFCASSAASGGRETQYFGPGTRLLVL.

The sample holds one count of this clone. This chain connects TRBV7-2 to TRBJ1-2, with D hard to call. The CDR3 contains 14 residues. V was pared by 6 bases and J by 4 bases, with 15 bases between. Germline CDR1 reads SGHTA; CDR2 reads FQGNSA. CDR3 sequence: CASRPSGSPYGYTF. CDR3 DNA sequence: TGTGCCAGCAGACCCAGCGGGAGTCCCTATGGCTACACCTTC. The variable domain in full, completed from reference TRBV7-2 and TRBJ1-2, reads GAGVSQSPSNKVTEKGKDVELRCDPISGHTALYWYRQSLGQGLEFLIYFQGNSAPDKSGLPSDRFSAERTGGSVSTLTIQRTQQEDSAVYLCASRPSGSPYGYTFGSGTRLTVV.

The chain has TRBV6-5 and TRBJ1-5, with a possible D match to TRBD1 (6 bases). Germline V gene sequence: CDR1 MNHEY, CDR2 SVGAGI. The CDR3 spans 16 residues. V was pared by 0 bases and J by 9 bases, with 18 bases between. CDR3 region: CASSYSSPGAGWPQHF. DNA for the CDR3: TGTGCCAGCAGTTACTCGTCTCCAGGGGCCGGGTGGCCCCAGCATTTT.

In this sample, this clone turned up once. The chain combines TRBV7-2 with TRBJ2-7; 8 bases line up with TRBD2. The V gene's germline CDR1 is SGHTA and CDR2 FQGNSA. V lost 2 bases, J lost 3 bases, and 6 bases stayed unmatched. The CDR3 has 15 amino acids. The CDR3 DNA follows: TGTGCCAGCAGCTTACGAAGCGGGAGCTTCTACGAGCAGTACTTC. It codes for CASSLRSGSFYEQYF.

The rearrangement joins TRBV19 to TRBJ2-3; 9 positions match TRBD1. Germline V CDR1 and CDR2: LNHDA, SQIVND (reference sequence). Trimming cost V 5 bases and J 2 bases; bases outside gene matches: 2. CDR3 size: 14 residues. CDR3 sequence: CASSDRGTTDTQYF. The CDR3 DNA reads TGTGCCAGTAGTGACAGGGGGACCACAGATACGCAGTATTTT.